A selection of T cell receptor beta chains follows, all from one sample in a study of STAT5B mutations in CD4+ large granular lymphocyte leukemia. This table comes from immunoSEQ multiplex PCR, and its TCRdb copy is limited to in-frame clones, with some not included. Of nearly 35,000 clones in the sample, about three quarters were seen once. Sequencing was done on a sample of CD4+ T cells from blood buffy coats. These receptors came from a human donor in good health. The CDR3 runs from the conserved cysteine through the conserved F or W. Fields, in order: J gene, clone size, D gene, V gene, CDR3 DNA, CDR3 protein. The D gene is left open where the match is weak. Clone size is given for some rows only: seen once, a few or many times, or a class if the clone is expanded.

j_gene: TRBJ1-5; abundance: few; d_gene: NA; v_gene: TRBV6-1; CDR3nt: TGTGCCTCAGCAGTGGCAGGGAGCTTTAATCAGCCCCAGCATTTT; CDR3aa: CASAVAGSFNQPQHF
j_gene: TRBJ1-2; abundance: NA; d_gene: NA; v_gene: TRBV7-6; CDR3nt: TGTGCCAGCAGCTTGACAGCTAACTATGGCTACACCTTC; CDR3aa: CASSLTANYGYTF
j_gene: TRBJ1-3; abundance: NA; d_gene: NA; v_gene: TRBV30; CDR3nt: TGTGCCTGGAGTGTACTTGGGGGAAACACCATATATTTT; CDR3aa: CAWSVLGGNTIYF
j_gene: TRBJ1-5; abundance: NA; d_gene: NA; v_gene: TRBV7-9; CDR3nt: TGTGCCAGCAGCTTGGGGGGGCAGGATCAGCCCCAGCATTTT; CDR3aa: CASSLGGQDQPQHF
j_gene: TRBJ2-7; abundance: NA; d_gene: NA; v_gene: TRBV6-5; CDR3nt: TGTGCCAGCAGTTACGAACCCCGGGACGGGGGTGGGTACTTC; CDR3aa: CASSYEPRDGGGYF
j_gene: TRBJ1-4; abundance: NA; d_gene: NA; v_gene: TRBV30; CDR3nt: TGTGCCTGGGAAGACCCGACTAATGAAAAACTGTTTTTT; CDR3aa: CAWEDPTNEKLFF
j_gene: TRBJ2-7; abundance: few; d_gene: TRBD1; v_gene: TRBV19; CDR3nt: TGTGCCAGTAGTATTCCGGGACAGAAATACGAGCAGTACTTC; CDR3aa: CASSIPGQKYEQYF
j_gene: TRBJ2-5; abundance: NA; d_gene: NA; v_gene: TRBV5-4; CDR3nt: TGTGCCAGCAGCCCCCGACCCGGACAGCTCTACCAAGAGACCCAGTACTTC; CDR3aa: CASSPRPGQLYQETQYF
j_gene: TRBJ1-5; abundance: NA; d_gene: NA; v_gene: TRBV30; CDR3nt: TGTGCCTGGAGTGTCAAAAGGGCCGGAGTCTCCACCAGTAATACCCCTAGCAATCAGCCCCAGCATTTT; CDR3aa: CAWSVKRAGVSTSNTPSNQPQHF
j_gene: TRBJ1-2; abundance: NA; d_gene: TRBD1; v_gene: TRBV11-2; CDR3nt: TGTGCCAGCAGCGAGGGACAGTATGGCTACACCTTC; CDR3aa: CASSEGQYGYTF
j_gene: TRBJ2-3; abundance: once; d_gene: NA; v_gene: TRBV7-9; CDR3nt: TGTGCCAGCAGTCTAGTAGGGGCCACAGATACGCAGTATTTT; CDR3aa: CASSLVGATDTQYF
j_gene: TRBJ2-7; abundance: NA; d_gene: NA; v_gene: TRBV18; CDR3nt: TGTGCCAGCTCACCACCATCCCGGAACTCCTACGAGCAGTACTTC; CDR3aa: CASSPPSRNSYEQYF
j_gene: TRBJ1-1; abundance: NA; d_gene: NA; v_gene: TRBV7-9; CDR3nt: TGTGCCAGCAGCTTAAGGCGGGGAGCGGACACTGAAGCTTTCTTT; CDR3aa: CASSLRRGADTEAFF
j_gene: TRBJ2-2; abundance: NA; d_gene: TRBD2; v_gene: TRBV5-1; CDR3nt: TGCGCCAGCAGCTTGGCGAGCGGGGGCACCGGGGAGCTGTTTTTT; CDR3aa: CASSLASGGTGELFF
j_gene: TRBJ1-6; abundance: few; d_gene: NA; v_gene: TRBV7-9; CDR3nt: TGTGCCAGCAGCTTAGCCAGCTTAAATTCACCCCTCCACTTT; CDR3aa: CASSLASLNSPLHF
j_gene: TRBJ2-3; abundance: NA; d_gene: TRBD1; v_gene: TRBV9; CDR3nt: TGTGCCAGCAGCGCCCAGAGGGGGCGGCAGGTCAGCACAGATACGCAGTATTTT; CDR3aa: CASSAQRGRQVSTDTQYF
j_gene: TRBJ2-1; abundance: NA; d_gene: TRBD2; v_gene: TRBV10-2; CDR3nt: TGCGCCAGCAGTGAAACTAGCGGGGGACTTGAGCAGTTCTTC; CDR3aa: CASSETSGGLEQFF
j_gene: TRBJ1-2; abundance: few; d_gene: TRBD1; v_gene: TRBV19; CDR3nt: TGTGCCAGTAGCCGACAGGGTAATGGCTACACCTTC; CDR3aa: CASSRQGNGYTF
j_gene: TRBJ2-1; abundance: NA; d_gene: NA; v_gene: TRBV5-5; CDR3nt: TGTGCCAGCCTCCCAACGGGGGCTCCGTACAATGAGCAGTTCTTC; CDR3aa: CASLPTGAPYNEQFF
j_gene: TRBJ2-7; abundance: NA; d_gene: NA; v_gene: TRBV30; CDR3nt: TGTGCCTGGTCGGGCCAGACCTACGAGCAGTACTTC; CDR3aa: CAWSGQTYEQYF
j_gene: TRBJ1-6; abundance: few; d_gene: NA; v_gene: TRBV7-9; CDR3nt: TGTGCCACCGACAGAGACCTAGATTCACCCCTCCACTTT; CDR3aa: CATDRDLDSPLHF
j_gene: TRBJ1-2; abundance: NA; d_gene: NA; v_gene: TRBV2; CDR3nt: TGTGCCAGCGGGGTACTCTCCGTAGCTGGCTACACCTTC; CDR3aa: CASGVLSVAGYTF